This T cell receptor beta chain was captured in a study of a mutant IDH1 vaccine in newly diagnosed glioma. Turning to the study itself: Patients' prior therapy spanned radiotherapy, temozolomide, or both; most underwent both.

Method: immunoSEQ multiplex PCR; TCRdb's copy keeps in-frame clones and lacks some. The sample holds 90,000 to 95,000 clones, around four fifths seen once. As for time point: baseline, week 1 (first vaccination visit). The sample's treatment: pre-vaccination baseline after standard-of-care therapy. This clone was seen once. This CDR3 is 16 amino acids long. Trimming removed 4 bases at V and 0 bases at J, with 15 bases between. Per germline, CDR1 MGHRA and CDR2 YSYEKL. The receptor was isolated from a woman between 45 and 60 years old with glioma. V and J are TRBV4-1 and TRBJ2-5; tentatively, D is TRBD1 or TRBD2 (5 bases each). The sequences come from PBMCs, collected from a glioma patient treated with radiotherapy, temozolomide or both. This chain's CDR3 is CASSRTGTAYQETQYF. CDR3 nucleotide sequence: TGCGCCAGCAGCCGAACCGGGACCGCGTACCAAGAGACCCAGTACTTC.